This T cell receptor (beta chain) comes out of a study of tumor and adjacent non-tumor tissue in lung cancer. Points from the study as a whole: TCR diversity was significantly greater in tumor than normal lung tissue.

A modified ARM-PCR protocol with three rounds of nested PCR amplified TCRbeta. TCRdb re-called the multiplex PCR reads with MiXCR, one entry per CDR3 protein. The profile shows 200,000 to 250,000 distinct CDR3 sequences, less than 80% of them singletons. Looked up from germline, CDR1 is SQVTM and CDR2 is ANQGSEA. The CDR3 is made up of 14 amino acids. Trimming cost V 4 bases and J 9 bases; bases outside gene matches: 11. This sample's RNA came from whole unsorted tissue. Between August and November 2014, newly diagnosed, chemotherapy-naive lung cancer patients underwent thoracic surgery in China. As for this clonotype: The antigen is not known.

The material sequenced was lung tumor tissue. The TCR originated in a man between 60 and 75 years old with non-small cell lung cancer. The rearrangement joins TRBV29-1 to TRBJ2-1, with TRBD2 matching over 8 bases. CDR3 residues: CSVAGVGRASEQFF. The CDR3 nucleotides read TGCAGCGTTGCAGGTGTCGGGAGGGCCAGTGAGCAGTTCTTC.